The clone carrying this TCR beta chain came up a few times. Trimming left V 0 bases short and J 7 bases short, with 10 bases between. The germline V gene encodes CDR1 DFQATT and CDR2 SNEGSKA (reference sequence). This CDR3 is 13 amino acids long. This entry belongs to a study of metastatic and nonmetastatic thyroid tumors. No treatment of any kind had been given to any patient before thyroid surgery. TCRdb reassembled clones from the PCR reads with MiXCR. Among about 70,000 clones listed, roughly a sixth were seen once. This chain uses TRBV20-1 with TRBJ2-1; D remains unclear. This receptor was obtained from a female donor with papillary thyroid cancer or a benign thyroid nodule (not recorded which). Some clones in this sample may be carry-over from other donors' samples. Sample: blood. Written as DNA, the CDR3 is TGCAGTGCTAGAGATTCGACTGCTAATGAGCAGTTCTTC. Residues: CSARDSTANEQFF.